These T cell receptor beta chains were read from a single sample in a study of CD8+ T cells in alopecia areata. Profiling relied on immunoSEQ multiplex PCR, and the TCRdb table lists in-frame clones only, not all of them. The top ten hold approximately 0.9% of the sample, which has 150,000 to 200,000 clones, 65% seen once. The sample here was CD4+ T cells sorted from blood, taken at week 4, from a patient treated with tofacitinib. The receptors were gathered from a human donor with alopecia areata. CDR3s include the opening cysteine and the closing phenylalanine or tryptophan. The D gene is left open where the match is weak. Where a row states a size, it is once, few, many or the class of an expanded clone; other rows omit it.

TRBV30	-	-	TRBJ2-3	CAWSPGTDTQYF	TGTGCCTGGAGTCCCGGCACAGATACGCAGTATTTT
TRBV5-1	-	few	TRBJ1-6	CASSLWGPNSPLHF	TGCGCCAGCAGCTTGTGGGGTCCTAATTCACCCCTCCACTTT
TRBV29-1	-	-	TRBJ2-3	CSVASTDTQYF	TGCAGCGTGGCTAGCACAGATACGCAGTATTTT
TRBV29-1	-	few	TRBJ1-4	CSVLSGATNEKLFF	TGCAGCGTTCTGAGCGGTGCAACTAATGAAAAACTGTTTTTT
TRBV5-1	-	-	TRBJ1-5	CASSLGPDQPQHF	TGCGCCAGCAGCTTGGGGCCGGATCAGCCCCAGCATTTT
TRBV6-6	-	-	TRBJ2-2	CASRRHSGELFF	TGTGCCAGCAGACGACACTCCGGGGAGCTGTTTTTT
TRBV30	TRBD1	few	TRBJ1-1	CAWSTGQGNTEAFF	TGTGCCTGGAGTACAGGACAGGGAAACACTGAAGCTTTCTTT
TRBV2	-	-	TRBJ1-4	CASSESAFKGEKLFF	TGTGCCAGCAGTGAATCAGCCTTCAAGGGTGAAAAACTGTTTTTT
TRBV14	-	-	TRBJ1-2	CASSHKRNYGYTF	TGTGCCAGCAGCCATAAGAGAAACTATGGCTACACCTTC
TRBV27	-	-	TRBJ1-5	CASSFNGGNQPQHF	TGTGCCAGCAGTTTTAACGGGGGCAATCAGCCCCAGCATTTT
TRBV13	TRBD1	-	TRBJ2-7	CASSSTGGLSYEQYF	TGTGCCAGCAGTTCCACAGGGGGCCTTTCCTACGAGCAGTACTTC
TRBV30	-	-	TRBJ1-2	CAWRGVHGYTF	TGTGCCTGGAGGGGAGTTCATGGCTACACCTTC
TRBV29-1	-	once	TRBJ1-4	CSGAGTTNEKLFF	TGCAGCGGTGCGGGAACAACTAATGAAAAACTGTTTTTT
TRBV7-9	-	-	TRBJ1-2	CASSPPRGGYTF	TGTGCCAGCAGCCCCCCGCGGGGCGGCTACACCTTC
TRBV2	-	-	TRBJ2-5	CASSEYLETQYF	TGTGCCAGCAGTGAATACCTGGAGACCCAGTACTTC
TRBV29-1	-	-	TRBJ2-5	CSVEVGTQETQYF	TGCAGCGTTGAAGTGGGGACCCAAGAGACCCAGTACTTC
TRBV6-5	-	-	TRBJ1-6	CASSKDRPRISPLHF	TGTGCCAGCAGCAAAGACAGGCCCAGAATTTCACCCCTCCACTTT
TRBV18	-	-	TRBJ2-3	CASSRNRADTQYF	TGTGCCAGCTCAAGGAACAGGGCAGATACGCAGTATTTT
TRBV5-1	TRBD2	-	TRBJ2-5	CASSPTSGGAQETQYF	TGCGCCAGCAGCCCGACTAGCGGGGGGGCCCAAGAGACCCAGTACTTC
TRBV18	TRBD1	few	TRBJ1-5	CASSADRGDQPQHF	TGTGCCAGCTCAGCGGACAGGGGGGACCAGCCCCAGCATTTT
TRBV25-1	-	-	TRBJ2-1	CASSESAVGEQFF	TGTGCCAGCAGTGAATCCGCGGTCGGGGAGCAGTTCTTC
TRBV29-1	TRBD1	-	TRBJ1-2	CSVRGTGGFYGYTF	TGCAGCGTCCGAGGGACAGGGGGCTTTTATGGCTACACCTTC
TRBV19	TRBD1	-	TRBJ2-6	CASSIDGTGGYGANVLTF	TGTGCCAGTAGTATAGACGGGACAGGGGGCTATGGGGCCAACGTCCTGACTTTC
TRBV30	-	once	TRBJ1-1	CAWSVAMNTEAFF	TGTGCCTGGAGTGTCGCGATGAACACTGAAGCTTTCTTT
TRBV11-2	-	-	TRBJ2-3	CASSLDGGATDTQYF	TGTGCCAGCAGCTTAGACGGGGGCGCGACAGATACGCAGTATTTT
TRBV30	TRBD1	-	TRBJ1-6	CAWKGQGSFNSPLHF	TGTGCCTGGAAGGGACAGGGATCCTTTAATTCACCCCTCCACTTT
TRBV18	-	-	TRBJ1-1	CASSPPGGTRSTEAFF	TGTGCCAGCTCACCACCCGGCGGGACCAGGAGCACTGAAGCTTTCTTT
TRBV30	-	-	TRBJ1-5	CAWSLGPGRPQHF	TGTGCCTGGAGTTTGGGGCCGGGTCGGCCCCAGCATTTT
TRBV5-1	-	few	TRBJ2-5	CASSLGNQETQYF	TGCGCCAGCAGCTTGGGGAACCAAGAGACCCAGTACTTC
TRBV11-2	-	-	TRBJ2-1	CASSHRGVANEQFF	TGTGCCAGCAGCCATAGAGGGGTGGCTAATGAGCAGTTCTTC
TRBV4-1	-	once	TRBJ2-5	CASSQGGMPGSAETQYF	TGCGCCAGCAGCCAAGGTGGGATGCCTGGGTCGGCGGAGACCCAGTACTTC
TRBV19	TRBD1	few	TRBJ1-1	CASSQDRGTEAFF	TGTGCCAGTAGTCAAGACAGGGGCACTGAAGCTTTCTTT
TRBV29-1	-	-	TRBJ2-5	CSVTTWGAQETQYF	TGCAGCGTTACTACCTGGGGGGCCCAAGAGACCCAGTACTTC
TRBV6-5	-	once	TRBJ2-2	CASRETVGELFF	TGTGCCAGCAGGGAAACTGTCGGGGAGCTGTTTTTT
TRBV5-1	-	-	TRBJ1-6	CASGPDGESPLHF	TGCGCCAGCGGTCCCGACGGGGAATCACCCCTCCACTTT
TRBV7-9	-	-	TRBJ2-1	CASSISYNEQFF	TGTGCCAGCAGCATTTCCTACAATGAGCAGTTCTTC
TRBV2	-	few	TRBJ2-2	CASRELETRNTGELFF	TGTGCCAGCAGGGAATTGGAGACACGGAACACCGGGGAGCTGTTTTTT
TRBV14	-	few	TRBJ2-7	CASSQRQAYYEQYF	TGTGCCAGCAGCCAAAGACAGGCCTACTACGAGCAGTACTTC
TRBV4-1	TRBD2	once	TRBJ2-5	CASSAQSGTSGPETQYF	TGCGCCAGCAGCGCTCAAAGCGGGACTAGCGGGCCAGAGACCCAGTACTTC
TRBV5-4	TRBD1	-	TRBJ1-6	CASSLTGTERSPLHF	TGTGCCAGCAGCTTAACCGGGACAGAGAGGTCACCCCTCCACTTT
TRBV19	-	-	TRBJ2-3	CASSWTVTDTQYF	TGTGCCAGTAGTTGGACAGTTACAGATACGCAGTATTTT
TRBV7-3	-	-	TRBJ2-3	CASSYGRGTDTQYF	TGTGCCAGCAGCTATGGCAGGGGCACAGATACGCAGTATTTT
TRBV9	-	-	TRBJ1-2	CASSLSGGHYGYTF	TGTGCCAGCAGCTTGTCAGGAGGTCACTATGGCTACACCTTC
TRBV16	-	-	TRBJ1-2	CASSQSRSENYGYTF	TGTGCCAGCAGCCAATCTAGGTCCGAAAACTATGGCTACACCTTC
TRBV11-2	-	-	TRBJ2-1	CASSLFGGEQFF	TGTGCCAGCAGCTTATTCGGCGGTGAGCAGTTCTTC
TRBV25-1	-	-	TRBJ2-1	CASSEVGLDGQFF	TGTGCCAGCAGTGAAGTCGGCCTAGATGGGCAGTTCTTC
TRBV7-2	-	-	TRBJ2-5	CASSLGHSETQYF	TGTGCCAGCAGCTTGGGACATTCGGAGACCCAGTACTTC
TRBV5-4	TRBD1	-	TRBJ2-4	CASSTTGAKNIQYF	TGTGCCAGCAGCACGACAGGGGCCAAAAACATTCAGTACTTC
TRBV30	-	few	TRBJ1-4	CALDRPNEKLFF	TGTGCCTTGGACAGACCTAATGAAAAACTGTTTTTT